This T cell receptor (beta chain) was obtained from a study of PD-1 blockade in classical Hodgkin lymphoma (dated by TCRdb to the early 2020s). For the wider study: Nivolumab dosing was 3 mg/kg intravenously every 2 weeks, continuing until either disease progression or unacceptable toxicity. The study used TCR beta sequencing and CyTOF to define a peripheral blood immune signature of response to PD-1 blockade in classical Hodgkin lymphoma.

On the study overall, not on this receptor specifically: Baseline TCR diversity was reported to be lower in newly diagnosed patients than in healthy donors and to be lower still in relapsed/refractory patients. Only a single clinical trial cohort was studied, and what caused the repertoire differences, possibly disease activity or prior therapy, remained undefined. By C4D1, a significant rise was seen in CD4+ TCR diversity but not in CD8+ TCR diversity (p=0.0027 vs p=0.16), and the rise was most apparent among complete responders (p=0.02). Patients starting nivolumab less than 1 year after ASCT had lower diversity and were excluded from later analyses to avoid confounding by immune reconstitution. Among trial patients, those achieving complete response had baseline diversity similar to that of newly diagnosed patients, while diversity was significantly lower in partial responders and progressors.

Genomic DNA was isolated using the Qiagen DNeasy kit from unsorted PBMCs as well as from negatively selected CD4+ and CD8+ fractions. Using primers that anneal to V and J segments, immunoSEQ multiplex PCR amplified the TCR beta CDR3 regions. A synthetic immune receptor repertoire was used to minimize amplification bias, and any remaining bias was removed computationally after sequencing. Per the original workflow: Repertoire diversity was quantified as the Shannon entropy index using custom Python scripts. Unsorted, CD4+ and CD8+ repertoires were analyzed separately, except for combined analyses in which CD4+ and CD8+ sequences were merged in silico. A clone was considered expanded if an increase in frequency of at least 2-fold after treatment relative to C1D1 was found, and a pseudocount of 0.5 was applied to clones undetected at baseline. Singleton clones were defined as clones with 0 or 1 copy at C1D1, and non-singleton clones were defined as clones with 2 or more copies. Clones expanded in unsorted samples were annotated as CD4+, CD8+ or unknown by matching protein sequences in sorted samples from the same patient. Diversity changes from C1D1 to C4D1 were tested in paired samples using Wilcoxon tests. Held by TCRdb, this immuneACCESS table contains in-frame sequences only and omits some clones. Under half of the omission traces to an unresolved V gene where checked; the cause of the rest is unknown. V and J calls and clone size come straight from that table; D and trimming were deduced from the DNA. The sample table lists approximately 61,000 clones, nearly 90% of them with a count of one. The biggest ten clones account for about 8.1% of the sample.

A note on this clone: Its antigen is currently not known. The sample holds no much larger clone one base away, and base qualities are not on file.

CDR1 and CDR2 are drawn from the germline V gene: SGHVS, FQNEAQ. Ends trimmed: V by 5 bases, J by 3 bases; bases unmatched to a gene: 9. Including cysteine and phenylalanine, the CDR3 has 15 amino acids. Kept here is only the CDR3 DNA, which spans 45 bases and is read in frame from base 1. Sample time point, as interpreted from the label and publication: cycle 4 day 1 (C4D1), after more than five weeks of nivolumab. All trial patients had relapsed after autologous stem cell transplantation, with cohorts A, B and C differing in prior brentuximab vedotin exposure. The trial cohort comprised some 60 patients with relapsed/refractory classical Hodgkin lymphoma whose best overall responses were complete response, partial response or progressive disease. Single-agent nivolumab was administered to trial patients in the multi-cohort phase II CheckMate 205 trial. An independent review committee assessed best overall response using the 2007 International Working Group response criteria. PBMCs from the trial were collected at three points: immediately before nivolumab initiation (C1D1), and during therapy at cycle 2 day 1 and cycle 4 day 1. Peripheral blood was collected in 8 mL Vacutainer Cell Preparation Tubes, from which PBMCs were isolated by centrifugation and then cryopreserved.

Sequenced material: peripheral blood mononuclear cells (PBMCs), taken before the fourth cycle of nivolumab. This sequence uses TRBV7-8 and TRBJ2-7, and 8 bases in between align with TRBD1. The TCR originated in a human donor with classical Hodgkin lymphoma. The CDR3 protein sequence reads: CASSRGVTGDYEQYF. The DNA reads TGTGCCAGCAGCAGAGGCGTGACAGGGGACTACGAGCAGTACTTC.